The 16 T cell receptor beta chains below all came from one sample that was sequenced in a study of long-term antiretroviral therapy in people with HIV. Runs used v3.0 of the immunoSEQ assay and were done at survey level. Using immunoSEQ multiplex PCR, the repertoire was profiled, and TCRdb retains in-frame clones only, with some absent. The sample includes just under 40,000 clones, about 86% of them seen just once. Here the sequenced sample was unsorted PBMCs, taken just before starting antiretroviral therapy. The source of these receptors is a woman aged 18-29 years with HIV.

This chain joins TRBV4-2 and TRBJ2-7, with D possibly called TRBD1 or TRBD2 (5 bases each). The V end was cut by 1 base, the J end by 5 bases, with 12 bases between. CDR1 and CDR2 (germline): LGHNA, YNFKEQ. This CDR3 region has 14 residues. The CDR3 nucleotides read TGTGCCAGCAGCCAAGGGGGGAGTAGCCACGAGCAGTACTTC. Translating gives CASSQGGSSHEQYF.

The chain joins TRBV19 to TRBJ1-4; D is undetermined. Germline CDR1 reads LNHDA; CDR2 reads SQIVND (reference sequence). This CDR3 spans 15 amino acids. The V gene lost 7 bases and the J gene lost 8 bases, with 20 bases spanning the gap. The chain's CDR3 is CASNDRSPKWEKLFF. The DNA of the CDR3 is TGTGCCAGTAACGACCGAAGCCCGAAGTGGGAAAAACTGTTTTTT.

The chain employs TRBV19 and TRBJ2-1, with a weak D call TRBD2 (6 bases). CDR3 length: 14 amino acids. From germline, CDR1 is LNHDA and CDR2 SQIVND (reference sequence). V was clipped by 6 bases and J by 5 bases, with 14 bases between them. The CDR3 coding sequence is TGTGCCAGTAGCTTCGGGACTCCCAACAATGAGCAGTTCTTC. It codes for CASSFGTPNNEQFF.

The gene calls are TRBV19 and TRBJ2-7; TRBD1 matches at 8 bases. Germline CDR1 is LNHDA and CDR2 is SQIVND (reference sequence). The V and J ends lost 3 bases and 5 bases, in that order; junction bases with no gene match: 9. The CDR3 contains 15 residues. As DNA, the CDR3 is TGTGCCAGTAGTATCGGACAGGGTATAGGCCACGAGCAGTACTTC. Amino acid sequence: CASSIGQGIGHEQYF.

This rearrangement joins TRBV18 to TRBJ2-7; no reliable D call. CDR1 KGHSH and CDR2 LQKENI come from the germline V gene. This CDR3 has 16 residues. Trimming removed 4 bases at V and 0 bases at J, with 16 bases between. The DNA of the CDR3 is TGTGCCAGCTCACTAACGCGACAAGCAAACTCCTACGAGCAGTACTTC. This gives the protein CASSLTRQANSYEQYF. The complete variable domain, with remaining parts taken from reference TRBV18 and TRBJ2-7, reads NAGVMQNPRHLVRRRGQEARLRCSPMKGHSHVYWYRQLPEEGLKFMVYLQKENIIDESGMPKERFSAEFPKEGPSILRIQQVVRGDSAAYFCASSLTRQANSYEQYFGPGTRLTVT.

The V and J genes are TRBV7-9 and TRBJ1-5, with D possibly being TRBD1 (5 bases). Per the germline V gene, CDR1 is SEHNR and CDR2 is FQNEAQ (reference sequence). The CDR3 sequence is 15 residues long. V dropped 2 bases and J dropped 5 bases, with 13 bases sitting between them. The CDR3 loop is CASSLNGGSDQPQHF. DNA of the CDR3: TGTGCCAGCAGCTTAAACGGGGGGTCGGATCAGCCCCAGCATTTT.

The chain is built from TRBV19 and TRBJ2-7; the match to TRBD2 covers 12 bases. V was pared by 6 bases and J by 3 bases, with 6 bases of the junction left unmatched. CDR3 length: 15 residues. CDR1 is LNHDA, CDR2 SQIVND, per germline (reference sequence). CDR3 protein: CASSLKLAGGYEQYF. CDR3 nucleotides: TGTGCCAGTAGCTTAAAACTAGCGGGAGGCTACGAGCAGTACTTC.

The table lists this clone with a count of one. J is TRBJ2-7 and V is TRBV9; D possibly corresponds to TRBD1 (6 bases). V shed 4 bases and J shed 2 bases, with 13 bases lying between them. Per the germline V gene, CDR1 is SGDLS and CDR2 is YYNGEE. This CDR3 is 14 amino acids long. Here the CDR3 DNA reads TGTGCCAGCAGCCCCACGGGACACCCCTACGAGCAGTACTTC. This sequence encodes CASSPTGHPYEQYF.

The rearrangement links TRBV9 to TRBJ1-1; D gene ambiguous. The CDR3 loop spans 15 amino acids. V gave up 3 bases and J gave up 1 base, with 13 bases separating them. Per the germline V gene, CDR1 is SGDLS and CDR2 is YYNGEE. CDR3 protein: CASSADTGSNTEAFF. The CDR3 bases are TGTGCCAGCAGCGCAGATACCGGGTCGAACACTGAAGCTTTCTTT. Filled out from reference TRBV9 and TRBJ1-1, the complete variable domain reads DSGVTQTPKHLITATGQRVTLRCSPRSGDLSVYWYQQSLDQGLQFLIQYYNGEERAKGNILERFSAQQFPDLHSELNLSSLELGDSALYFCASSADTGSNTEAFFGQGTRLTVV.

The V and J genes are TRBV11-2 and TRBJ1-1; 8 bases are shared with TRBD1. Germline assignment: CDR1 SGHAT and CDR2 FQNNGV. CDR3 length: 16 residues. The V segment lost 6 bases and the J segment 4 bases; nucleotides outside the gene matches: 13. CDR3 bases: TGTGCCAGCAGTCCGCTCTGGGGGACAGGAGGCACTGAAGCTTTCTTT. The encoded protein is CASSPLWGTGGTEAFF.

The chain has TRBV6-5 and TRBJ1-3; D remains ambiguous. V was pared by 0 bases and J by 0 bases, with 6 bases between. The CDR3 runs 15 residues. Germline-derived CDR1 and CDR2 are MNHEY and SVGAGI. The CDR3 sequence is CASSYSRDSGNTIYF. Written as DNA, the CDR3 is TGTGCCAGCAGTTACTCTAGGGACTCTGGAAACACCATATATTTT.

V is TRBV5-4 and J is TRBJ2-5; 15 nucleotides line up with TRBD2. The germline V gene encodes CDR1 SGHNT and CDR2 YYREEE (reference sequence). This CDR3 has 16 amino acids. V lost 4 bases to trimming and J lost 4 bases; unmatched junction nucleotides: 5. CDR3 sequence reads: CASSLGLAGGGETQYF. The CDR3, as DNA: TGTGCCAGCAGCCTGGGACTAGCGGGAGGCGGAGAGACCCAGTACTTC.

The chain recombines TRBV5-1 with TRBJ2-7; D is unresolved. The CDR3 is 12 residues long. With 3 bases removed from V and 4 bases from J, the gap between germline ends came to 8 bases. Germline V gene data show CDR1 as SGHRS and CDR2 as YFSETQ. This chain's CDR3 is CASSSAVYEQYF. CDR3 DNA sequence: TGCGCCAGCAGCTCCGCGGTATACGAGCAGTACTTC.

The CDR3 spells CASQIGISYEQYF. The CDR3 region has the DNA TGCGCCAGCCAGATCGGGATCTCCTACGAGCAGTACTTC. The chain couples TRBV10-2 to TRBJ2-7, with D tentatively TRBD2 (5 bases). The V end lost 8 bases, the J end lost 0 bases, and 11 bases lay between the germline ends. CDR1 is WSHSY, CDR2 SAAADI, per germline. This CDR3 has 13 amino acids.

This chain uses TRBV6-1 with TRBJ1-2; D unresolved. The V gene's germline CDR1 is MNHNS and CDR2 SASEGT. This CDR3 region has 15 residues. Deletions cut 1 base from V and 5 bases from J, with 14 bases between. CDR3 nucleotides: TGTGCCAGCAGTGAAGAAGGCACGTGGCGGTATGGCTACACCTTC. As protein: CASSEEGTWRYGYTF.

The genes are TRBV11-2 and TRBJ1-1; 7 bases match TRBD1. Germline assignment: CDR1 SGHAT and CDR2 FQNNGV. Trimming at V came to 6 bases and at J to 6 bases, leaving 10 bases not matched to a gene. The CDR3 spans 14 residues. In nucleotides, the CDR3 is TGTGCCAGCAGTTCCAACAGGGGAAACGCTGAAGCTTTCTTT. Translated: CASSSNRGNAEAFF.